The present TCR beta chain was sequenced within a study of hypomethylating agent response in myelodysplastic syndrome. At the level of the study: Non-responders met neither complete response nor hematologic improvement criteria, which defined response. Notes on the study in general: Lack of age-matching between healthy donors and MDS patients could bias comparison.

This clone showed up just once. Its specificity is unknown. V was cut by 6 bases and J by 6 bases, with 17 bases left in between. Germline V gene data show CDR1 as WSHSY and CDR2 as SAAADI. This CDR3 contains 15 residues. T-cell subsets were not sorted; bulk bone marrow was analyzed. Sequencing was performed with immunoSEQ multiplex PCR; in TCRdb, only in-frame clones are kept and a portion is missing. The table lists 6,000 or so clones, just under 85% of them singletons, with just under 10% in the top ten. The starting material was bone marrow, obtained before or after starting hypomethylating agent treatment for myelodysplastic syndrome (not recorded which). The sequence was obtained from a human donor with myelodysplastic syndrome. The rearrangement links TRBV10-2 to TRBJ2-2; possibly TRBD2 for D (6 bases). CDR3 residues: CASRPLASGSGELFF. In DNA form, the CDR3 reads TGCGCCAGCAGGCCCCTAGCGTCCGGGTCCGGGGAGCTGTTTTTT.